This T cell receptor (beta chain) derives from a study of human T cells and chemical hapten exposure. Findings and limits, study-wide: The donor cohort had alopecia, so its immune response may not match that of healthy people.

Time point here: patch test 2, 6 weeks after DPC sensitization. Treatment denoted: therapeutic diphenylcyclopropenone sensitization with weekly scalp DPC. Phlebotomy was performed prior to application of every patch test. A few counts support this clonotype. Its antigen is unidentified. The study used a library that attached unique molecular identifiers to individual cDNA molecules. TCRdb analysed the RACE reads with MiXCR anew, one entry per CDR3 protein. The table lists about 100,000 distinct CDR3 sequences, about an eighth of them singletons. The CDR3 is 15 amino acids. Trimming left V 3 bases short and J 0 bases short, with 11 bases between. From germline, CDR1 is SEHNR and CDR2 FQNEAQ (reference sequence).

V gene TRBV7-9 combines with J gene TRBJ1-2; D possibly corresponds to TRBD1 (6 bases). The receptor's source is a woman aged 40 to 50 with alopecia areata. Some clones in this sample may be carry-over from other donors' samples. Source: whole blood, taken in connection with sensitization to the hapten diphenylcyclopropenone (DPC). The CDR3 loop is CASSFGQLANYGYTF. The CDR3 bases are TGTGCCAGCAGCTTCGGACAGTTAGCTAACTATGGCTACACCTTC.